The T cell receptor (beta chain) described here comes from a study of control samples from healthy donors and cancer patients. Profiled with immunoSEQ multiplex PCR; TCRdb holds only in-frame clones, not every one. The sample carries roughly 130,000 clones, approximately 90% recorded once. This clonotype originated in a man aged 18 to 29 in good health. The sequenced material came from blood.

The CDR3: CASSLVSGGSNYEQYF. Here the CDR3 DNA reads TGCGCCAGCAGCTTGGTTAGCGGGGGGTCTAACTACGAGCAGTACTTC. The V gene is TRBV5-1, the J gene TRBJ2-7; TRBD2 aligns across 10 bases. The CDR3 runs 16 residues. Germline CDR1 is SGHRS and CDR2 is YFSETQ. J lost 3 bases, V lost 0 bases, and 6 bases had no gene match.